This TCR beta chain derives from a study of CD8+ T cells in alopecia areata. This clone occurred a few times. Treatment of the sample: oral pan-JAK inhibitor, 5-10 mg twice daily. CDR1 and CDR2 (germline): SGHTA, FQGNSA. The CDR3 loop spans 14 amino acids. V was pared by 0 bases and J by 4 bases, with 9 bases between. Extraction and reverse transcription of RNA yielded cDNA as the sequencing template. Only in-frame clones appear in the TCRdb table, and some are missing; sequencing was by immunoSEQ multiplex PCR. The table has 80,000 to 100,000 clones, 44% seen once. The chain has TRBV7-2 and TRBJ1-2; D unresolved. This specimen consisted of CD8+ T cells sorted from blood, obtained at week 24, from a patient treated with tofacitinib. This TCR was sampled from a human donor with alopecia areata. Written as DNA, the CDR3 is TGTGCCAGCAGCTTAGCAGAAGGGCCCTATGGCTACACCTTC. As protein: CASSLAEGPYGYTF.